Sequencing of this T cell receptor (beta chain) was carried out in a study of vaccination and CD4 T cells after COVID-19. In the study overall: Nasal swab PCR identified SARS-CoV-2 in the convalescent patients, of whom roughly 9 were mild and one severe.

Treatment specified: roughly ten-day PBMC culture with coronavirus spike peptide pools or control peptides (ViraFEST assay). A word on this clonotype: The antigen remains unidentified. Compared with germline, one end of the junction differs, possibly owing to a read error.

CDR1 DFQATT and CDR2 SNEGSKA come from the germline V gene (reference sequence). The CDR3 contains 14 residues. The Oncomine TCR Beta short-read assay generated sequence data from the DNA of cultured CD4+ T cells. MiXCR, run by TCRdb on the PCR reads, gives a single entry per CDR3 protein. In the table there are 17,000 or so distinct CDR3 sequences, approximately 54% of which are singletons. Input material: CD4+ T cells from blood, cultured in vitro. The receptor was isolated from a human donor who had recovered from COVID-19. V and J are TRBV20-1 and TRBJ2-7, with TRBD1 identical over 10 bases. The CDR3 here is CSAGGDRGRYEQYF. DNA for the CDR3: TGCAGTGCTGGGGGGGACAGGGGTAGGTACGAGCAGTACTTT.